This entry lists 18 T cell receptor beta chains sequenced from one sample in a study of shared clonotypes between healthy human individuals. TCRdb's table, derived via immunoSEQ multiplex PCR, lists solely in-frame clones and lacks some. The repertoire holds 2 million to 2.5 million clones, with about 95% as singletons. The naive CD8 population came from CD45RO-negative cells selected for CCR7, without terminally differentiated effector memory CD45RA+ cells. The sample consisted of naive CD8+ T cells sorted from blood. These receptors were obtained from a man aged 18 to 30 in good health.

V gene TRBV29-1 combines with J gene TRBJ2-2; 10 positions match TRBD1. The CDR3 is made up of 15 amino acids. Germline CDR1 is SQVTM and CDR2 is ANQGSEA. Trimming took 2 bases from V and 5 from J; bases not matched to a gene: 5. The CDR3 nucleotides read TGCAGCGTTGAAACGGGACAGGGGAGGACCGGGGAGCTGTTTTTT. Translation gives CSVETGQGRTGELFF.

The chain is built from TRBV30 and TRBJ2-1; 13 bases line up with TRBD2. The CDR3 is 14 residues long. Germline loops: CDR1 GTSNPN, CDR2 SVGIG (reference sequence). With V trimmed by 4 bases and J by 7 bases, 4 bases remained unmatched. The CDR3 reads CAWTVLAGGNEQFF. The CDR3 DNA is TGTGCCTGGACCGTACTAGCGGGGGGGAATGAGCAGTTCTTC.

This clone was counted only a few times. Other DNA sequences in the sample encode the same CDR3. The J gene is TRBJ1-1, the V gene TRBV27; perhaps TRBD1 as D (5 bases). Germline V gene sequence: CDR1 MNHEY, CDR2 SMNVEV (reference sequence). CDR3 length: 13 amino acids. Trimming removed 4 bases at V and 0 bases at J, with 6 bases between. The CDR3 spells CASSWGVNTEAFF. The CDR3 region has the DNA TGTGCCAGCAGTTGGGGGGTGAACACTGAAGCTTTCTTT.

The J gene is TRBJ1-1, the V gene TRBV2; no reliable D call. Germline loops: CDR1 SNHLY, CDR2 FYNNEI. This CDR3 spans 15 amino acids. The V end was cut by 5 bases, the J end by 0 bases, with 13 bases between. The CDR3 DNA reads TGTGCCAGCAGTTATTCGGTGGAGGTGAACACTGAAGCTTTCTTT. Amino acids: CASSYSVEVNTEAFF.

The J gene is TRBJ1-3, the V gene TRBV28; D possibly corresponds to TRBD1 (5 bases). CDR1 MDHEN and CDR2 SYDVKM come from the germline V gene. This CDR3 comprises 13 residues. V shed 10 bases and J shed 3 bases, with 13 bases lying between them. The CDR3 region is CATTWDFGNTIYF. CDR3 nucleotide sequence: TGTGCCACTACCTGGGACTTTGGAAACACCATATATTTT.

V usage is TRBV4-1 and J usage is TRBJ2-1; 7 bases line up with TRBD2. V was pared by 1 base and J by 6 bases, with 9 bases of the junction left unmatched. The CDR3 extends over 16 amino acids. CDR1 is MGHRA, CDR2 YSYEKL, per germline. CDR3 in amino acids: CASSQVGGRGSNEQFF. DNA of the CDR3: TGCGCCAGCAGCCAAGTTGGTGGGAGGGGTAGCAATGAGCAGTTCTTC.

The CDR3 DNA reads TGTGCCAGCAGCTTAGAGGCCAGGGGGCGCGTTAGCGATGAGCAGTTCTTC. Its protein product is CASSLEARGRVSDEQFF. The chain has TRBV7-3 and TRBJ2-1; 8 bases match TRBD1. CDR3 length equals 17 residues. V trimming: 2 bases; J trimming: 8 bases; junction bases outside the gene matches: 14. In germline, CDR1 is SGHTA, CDR2 FQGTGA.

This clone was found once. The chain has TRBV28 and TRBJ1-3; 8 positions agree with TRBD1. Germline CDR1 and CDR2: MDHEN and SYDVKM. The CDR3 contains 14 residues. V lost 5 bases, J lost 5 bases, and 5 bases stayed unmatched. The CDR3 loop reads CASSPRTGRNTIYF. CDR3 nucleotide sequence: TGTGCCAGCAGTCCCCGGACAGGGCGAAACACCATATATTTT.

V is TRBV6-1 and J is TRBJ2-3; D unresolved. The CDR3 length is 14 residues. Germline CDR1 and CDR2: MNHNS and SASEGT. Trimming removed 1 base from V and 4 bases from J, with 9 bases in between. The CDR3 region has the DNA TGTGCCAGCAGTGAAGACGGCTTCTCAGATACGCAGTATTTT. Its translation is CASSEDGFSDTQYF.

This chain uses TRBV4-1 with TRBJ1-6; a weak D match, TRBD1 (6 bases). Germline V lookup: CDR1 MGHRA, CDR2 YSYEKL. The ends were cut back, 0 bases at V and 2 bases at J, with 11 bases in the middle. The CDR3 has 17 amino acids. The CDR3 protein is CASSQETGRTYNSPLHF. CDR3 DNA: TGCGCCAGCAGCCAAGAGACAGGTCGTACCTATAATTCACCCCTCCACTTT.

This chain uses TRBV9 with TRBJ2-7; a possible D gene is TRBD1 (5 bases). CDR1 is SGDLS, CDR2 YYNGEE, per germline. V lost 3 bases and J lost 6, with 10 bases in between. The CDR3 spans 12 residues. CDR3 coding DNA: TGTGCCAGCAGCGCCGCAGGGTCCGAGCAGTACTTC. It encodes CASSAAGSEQYF. The full variable domain, in which reference TRBV9 and TRBJ2-7 provide the parts outside the CDR3, is DSGVTQTPKHLITATGQRVTLRCSPRSGDLSVYWYQQSLDQGLQFLIQYYNGEERAKGNILERFSAQQFPDLHSELNLSSLELGDSALYFCASSAAGSEQYFGPGTRLTVT.

The J gene is TRBJ2-6, the V gene TRBV2; the match to TRBD2 covers 9 bases. Germline values: CDR1 SNHLY, CDR2 FYNNEI. V dropped 3 bases and J dropped 2; count of bases not matched to a gene: 5. The CDR3 totals 17 residues. This CDR3 is CASSEGASGTGANVLTF. CDR3 nucleotide sequence: TGTGCCAGCAGTGAGGGGGCTAGCGGGACTGGGGCCAACGTCCTGACTTTC.

The rearrangement joins TRBV27 to TRBJ1-6; D ambiguous. Germline CDR1 MNHEY, CDR2 SMNVEV (reference sequence). V was clipped by 6 bases and J by 10 bases, with 16 bases between them. The CDR3 runs to 14 residues. The chain's CDR3 is CASSKLGLESPLHF. The CDR3 DNA reads TGTGCCAGCAGCAAATTAGGTCTCGAATCACCCCTCCACTTT.

The V gene is TRBV27, the J gene TRBJ1-1; TRBD1 might be the D (6 bases). This CDR3 has 14 residues. Germline V gene data show CDR1 as MNHEY and CDR2 as SMNVEV (reference sequence). Trimming stripped 4 bases from V and 10 bases from J, with 19 bases between. The CDR3 nucleotides are TGTGCCAGCAGTTCCAGGGACATCAGGAGTCGAGCTTTCTTT. This sequence encodes CASSSRDIRSRAFF.

The genes are TRBV28 and TRBJ1-1, with a weak D call TRBD1 (5 bases). Trimming cost V 4 bases and J 4 bases, with 19 bases left between them. This CDR3 has 16 amino acids. In germline, CDR1 is MDHEN, CDR2 SYDVKM. The CDR3: CASSSRQSGYTTEAFF. DNA of the CDR3: TGTGCCAGCAGTTCCCGGCAATCAGGGTATACCACTGAAGCTTTCTTT.

The rearrangement uses TRBV2 and TRBJ2-7; no definite D call. V shed 10 bases and J shed 1 base, with 8 bases lying between them. The CDR3 is 11 residues long. CDR1 is SNHLY, CDR2 FYNNEI, per germline. The CDR3 DNA sequence: TGTGCCATACGGATTTCCTACGAGCAGTACTTC. Translating gives CAIRISYEQYF.

The J gene is TRBJ2-1, the V gene TRBV13; tentatively, D is TRBD2 (6 bases). CDR3 length: 15 residues. Deletions cut 6 bases from V and 6 bases from J, with 18 bases between. The germline V gene encodes CDR1 PRHDT and CDR2 FYEKMQ (reference sequence). For the CDR3, the DNA is TGTGCCAGCAGTGGGGGGACTCTGCTCCTCAATGAGCAGTTCTTC. Amino acids: CASSGGTLLLNEQFF.

CDR3 bases: TGTGCCAGCAGCTTAGCCGAGTTTGGCAGCTTCTCGGAGCAGTACTTC. It encodes CASSLAEFGSFSEQYF. This chain links TRBV11-2 with TRBJ2-7; D remains ambiguous. The CDR3 has 16 amino acids. Germline-derived CDR1 and CDR2 are SGHAT and FQNNGV. Trimming took 1 base from V and 7 from J, leaving 20 bases between them. The full variable domain, with the rest looked up from reference TRBV11-2 and TRBJ2-7, is EAGVAQSPRYKIIEKRQSVAFWCNPISGHATLYWYQQILGQGPKLLIQFQNNGVVDDSQLPKDRFSAERLKGVDSTLKIQPAKLEDSAVYLCASSLAEFGSFSEQYFGPGTRLTVT.